Shown below are 25 T cell receptor beta chains from a single sample sequenced in a study of immune characterization of retroperitoneal liposarcoma. Each CDR3 protein gets one entry after TCRdb re-called the PCR reads with MiXCR. The sample has some 11,000 distinct CDR3 sequences; over 25% are singletons. Input material: tumor tissue. The receptors were gathered from a male donor with retroperitoneal liposarcoma.

Ten or more counts support this clonotype. J is TRBJ2-5 and V is TRBV27; 10 positions agree with TRBD2. The CDR3 covers 19 residues. V lost 1 base and J lost 1; bases outside the gene matches: 12. CDR1 and CDR2 from the germline V gene are MNHEY and SMNVEV (reference sequence). The CDR3 DNA follows: TGTGCCAGCAGTTTATTGCCCCTTTCGACTAGCGGGCCCCAAGAGACCCAGTACTTC. It is translated as CASSLLPLSTSGPQETQYF.

Notes on this clonotype: Relative to the germline gene, one junction end is altered; a read error may explain this. The CDR3 spells CASSLEPADTQYF. The CDR3, as DNA: TGTGCCAGCAGCTTGGAGCCAGCCGATACGCAGTATTTT. This chain uses TRBV5-3 with TRBJ2-3; unclear D gene. TRBV5-3 belongs to the ORF category, with a function that is uncertain. The CDR3 covers 13 residues.

The chain combines TRBV6-1 with TRBJ2-5; no clear D. The DNA end is more similar to TRBJ2-7, so the J call may be wrong. Germline CDR1 reads MNHNS; CDR2 reads SASEGT. This CDR3 contains 10 residues. CDR3 nucleotide sequence: TGTGCCAGCAGCCTCTACGAGCAGTACTTC. Translated, it gives CASSLYEQYF.

This clonotype occurred many times. The V call is TRBV12-3 or TRBV12-4, the J call TRBJ2-4; TRBD2 agrees at 9 bases. The CDR3 is 15 residues long. The trim removed 6 bases at V and 13 bases at J, leaving 16 bases unmatched. DNA for the CDR3: TGTGCCAGCAGCCCGACTAGCGGAACCTACAATGAGCAGTACTTC. It yields the protein CASSPTSGTYNEQYF.

This rearrangement joins TRBV27 to TRBJ2-5; TRBD1 agrees at 7 bases. The end of the DNA is better explained by TRBJ2-7, so the J call may be wrong. CDR3 length: 14 amino acids. Germline V lookup: CDR1 MNHEY, CDR2 SMNVEV (reference sequence). CDR3 protein: CASSFSQGDYEQYF. The CDR3 coding sequence is TGTGCCAGCAGTTTCAGTCAGGGGGACTACGAGCAGTACTTC.

The chain combines TRBV6-6 with TRBJ2-5; 8 bases are shared with TRBD1. The J call may be wrong; the DNA end is better matched by TRBJ2-1. Germline loops: CDR1 MNHNY, CDR2 SVGAGI (reference sequence). The CDR3 spans 14 residues. DNA for the CDR3: TGTGCCAGCAGTTACTCCCAGGGGGCAAATGAGCAGTTCTTC. Protein sequence: CASSYSQGANEQFF.

The chain has TRBV10-1 and TRBJ2-3; D may match TRBD1 or TRBD2 (6 bases each). V gave up 6 bases and J gave up 3 bases, with 13 bases separating them. Germline V gene data show CDR1 as WNHNN and CDR2 as SYGVQD (reference sequence). CDR3 length equals 14 residues. The CDR3 sequence: CASSPGGRTDTQYF. The CDR3 region has the DNA TGCGCCAGCAGCCCTGGGGGGCGTACAGATACGCAGTATTTT.

This clonotype was counted only a few times. The rearrangement joins TRBV6-1 to TRBJ2-1; D not resolved. Trimming cost V 4 bases and J 10 bases, with 8 bases left between them. CDR3 length: 11 amino acids. In germline, CDR1 is MNHNS, CDR2 SASEGT. The CDR3 spells CASSGFYEQFF. CDR3 DNA: TGTGCCAGCAGTGGATTCTACGAGCAGTTCTTC.

This clonotype was found many times. This chain links TRBV7-3 with TRBJ2-1; the match to TRBD2 covers 10 bases. The CDR3 runs 13 residues. Germline CDR1 SGHTA, CDR2 FQGTGA. With V trimmed by 4 bases and J by 9 bases, 3 bases remained unmatched. This chain's CDR3 is CASSSRTSGEQFF. In nucleotides, the CDR3 is TGTGCCAGCAGCTCTCGGACTAGCGGTGAGCAGTTCTTC.

This clonotype was picked up a small number of times. J is TRBJ2-1 and V is TRBV12-3 or TRBV12-4; D ambiguous. CDR3 length: 13 amino acids. The germline V and J ends were trimmed by 6 bases and 13 bases, with 19 bases remaining between them. The DNA of the CDR3 is TGTGCCAGCAGCCGTAATCTCCAAGAGACCCAGTTCTTC. This sequence encodes CASSRNLQETQFF.

This chain uses TRBV27 with TRBJ2-5; TRBD2 agrees at 8 bases. V was clipped by 6 bases and J by 1 base; unmatched bases: 7. The CDR3 runs 15 residues. Germline CDR1 MNHEY, CDR2 SMNVEV (reference sequence). CDR3 in DNA: TGTGCCAGCAGATCCCACGGGGGGGCCCAAGAGACCCAGTACTTC. The encoded protein is CASRSHGGAQETQYF.

The chain links TRBV6-1 to TRBJ2-3; 13 bases agree with TRBD2. CDR3 size: 16 residues. V dropped 5 bases and J dropped 2; count of bases not matched to a gene: 4. Germline-derived CDR1 and CDR2 are MNHNS and SASEGT. Here the CDR3 DNA reads TGTGCCAGCAGTTTAACTAGCGGGGGGGCCACAGATACGCAGTATTTT. This encodes CASSLTSGGATDTQYF.

The genes are TRBV12-3 or TRBV12-4 and TRBJ2-1, with unresolved D. The CDR3 covers 15 residues. V lost 0 bases and J lost 2, with 8 bases in between. CDR3 protein: CASSLAGNPYNEQFF. DNA for the CDR3: TGTGCCAGCAGTTTAGCGGGAAATCCCTACAATGAGCAGTTCTTC.

This clonotype has ten or more counts. The chain couples TRBV11-1 to TRBJ2-1, with 10 nucleotides matching TRBD1. The CDR3 totals 16 residues. V lost 5 bases to trimming and J lost 4 bases; unmatched junction nucleotides: 8. CDR1 is SGHAT and CDR2 is FQDESV in the germline V gene (reference sequence). The CDR3 region has the DNA TGTGCCAGCAGCCAAGACAGGGGGCAGGTTTACAATGAGCAGTTCTTC. It translates to CASSQDRGQVYNEQFF. Complete variable domain (other parts from reference TRBV11-1 and TRBJ2-1): EAEVAQSPRYKITEKSQAVAFWCDPISGHATLYWYRQILGQGPELLVQFQDESVVDDSQLPKDRFSAERLKGVDSTLKIQPAELGDSAMYLCASSQDRGQVYNEQFFGPGTRLTVL.

The V and J genes are TRBV10-2 and TRBJ1-6; D might be TRBD1 (5 bases). V lost 4 bases and J 9 bases, leaving 13 bases between the germline ends. This CDR3 region has 14 residues. From germline, CDR1 is WSHSY and CDR2 SAAADI. CDR3 in amino acids: CASSVDTDFSPLHF. CDR3 coding DNA: TGCGCCAGCAGTGTGGACACAGACTTTTCACCCCTCCACTTT.

This clonotype was counted many times. The rearrangement uses TRBV6-1 and TRBJ2-1, with 11 bases matching TRBD2. The J call may not be correct, given that the DNA end is closer to TRBJ2-7. Looked up from germline, CDR1 is MNHNS and CDR2 is SASEGT. The CDR3 totals 13 residues. The CDR3 spells CAGRLAGRNEQYF. The CDR3 DNA is TGTGCCGGCCGACTAGCGGGAAGGAATGAGCAGTACTTC.

The rearrangement uses TRBV11-2 and TRBJ2-1, with 8 bases aligning to TRBD2. The trim removed 5 bases at V and 10 bases at J, leaving 7 bases unmatched. CDR3 length equals 13 residues. The germline gives CDR1 SGHAT, CDR2 FQNNGV. CDR3 sequence (DNA): TGTGCCAGCAGCCGGGGGGGCACTTACGAGCAGTTCTTC. Its protein is CASSRGGTYEQFF. Looking up the rest from reference TRBV11-2 and TRBJ2-1 gives the full variable domain: EAGVAQSPRYKIIEKRQSVAFWCNPISGHATLYWYQQILGQGPKLLIQFQNNGVVDDSQLPKDRFSAERLKGVDSTLKIQPAKLEDSAVYLCASSRGGTYEQFFGPGTRLTVL.

By sample share, this clonotype is medium-sized. The chain links TRBV7-2 to TRBJ2-1; possibly TRBD1 or TRBD2 for D (5 bases each). Germline values: CDR1 SGHTA, CDR2 FQGNSA. Trimming pared 1 base from V and 6 bases from J, leaving 13 bases between. This CDR3 spans 15 amino acids. The DNA of the CDR3 is TGTGCCAGCAGCTTAGAGAGAGGGGTAAGCAATGAGCAGTTCTTC. Its translation: CASSLERGVSNEQFF. Full variable domain (remainder filled in from reference TRBV7-2 and TRBJ2-1): GAGVSQSPSNKVTEKGKDVELRCDPISGHTALYWYRQSLGQGLEFLIYFQGNSAPDKSGLPSDRFSAERTGGSVSTLTIQRTQQEDSAVYLCASSLERGVSNEQFFGPGTRLTVL.

In the case of this clonotype: Lacking the conserved final phenylalanine or tryptophan, this CDR3 likely reflects a read error. The chain recombines TRBV7-2 with TRBJ2-5; TRBD2 agrees at 10 bases. The ends lost 6 bases at V and 5 bases at J; junction bases unmatched: 12. The germline V gene encodes CDR1 SGHTA and CDR2 FQGNSA. The CDR3 covers 16 residues. CDR3 DNA sequence: TGTGCCAGCAGTTTCGGACTAGCGGCGGGCGGCGAGACCCAGTACCAC. Protein: CASSFGLAAGGETQYH.

This clonotype was seen a handful of times. The chain has TRBV12-3 or TRBV12-4 and TRBJ2-4; D possibly corresponds to TRBD2 (6 bases). The J call is uncertain, as TRBJ2-1 better fits the DNA end. The CDR3 has 18 residues. CDR3 residues: CASSLNPTLGGSKNIQFF. The CDR3 nucleotides read TGTGCCAGCAGTTTAAACCCCACTCTGGGGGGTTCCAAAAACATTCAGTTCTTC.

The chain joins TRBV6-4 to TRBJ2-1; the D gene is possibly TRBD2 (6 bases). The CDR3 extends over 15 amino acids. Per the germline V gene, CDR1 is MRHNA and CDR2 is SNTAGT. V was trimmed by 2 bases and J by 4 bases, leaving 12 bases between them. The CDR3 DNA is TGTGCCAGCAGTGACGGGCGGGGTAGGTACAATGAGCAGTTCTTC. Its protein product is CASSDGRGRYNEQFF.

The gene calls are TRBV6-6 and TRBJ2-1; 12 nucleotides agree with TRBD1. Trimming took 0 bases from V and 13 from J; bases not matched to a gene: 28. CDR3 length: 22 amino acids. Germline V gives CDR1 MNHNY, CDR2 SVGAGI (reference sequence). The CDR3: CASSYSGTGGAYGELAKNIQFF. DNA for the CDR3: TGTGCCAGCAGTTACTCAGGGACAGGGGGCGCCTATGGGGAGCTAGCCAAAAACATTCAGTTCTTC.

The chain carries TRBV6-2 or TRBV6-3 and TRBJ2-7; D unclear. The J call could be wrong; TRBJ2-1 is a better fit for the DNA end. This CDR3 comprises 13 residues. CDR1 MNHEY and CDR2 SVGEGT come from the germline V gene. This chain's CDR3 is CASSGPWANEQFF. Written as DNA, the CDR3 is TGTGCCAGCAGTGGCCCCTGGGCGAATGAGCAGTTCTTC.

Worth noting for this clonotype: This CDR3 is missing its conserved last phenylalanine or tryptophan, likely due to a read error. This CDR3 reads CASSFRSGTGTCEQYI. CDR3 sequence (DNA): TGTGCCAGCAGCTTTCGTTCCGGGACAGGGACCTGCGAGCAGTACATC. The chain carries TRBV11-2 and TRBJ2-5; TRBD1 matches 9 bases. The end of the DNA fits TRBJ2-7 better, so the J call may be wrong. The CDR3 loop spans 16 amino acids. Germline lookup yields CDR1 SGHAT and CDR2 FQNNGV.

The rearrangement joins TRBV11-3 to TRBJ2-1; maybe TRBD2 (6 bases). V lost 0 bases and J 4 bases, leaving 10 bases between the germline ends. Germline CDR1 SGHNT, CDR2 YENEEA. The CDR3 has 15 residues. Written as DNA, the CDR3 is TGTGCCAGCAGCTTAGACGGAGGGAGATACAATGAGCAGTTCTTC. It codes for CASSLDGGRYNEQFF.